Presented here are 11 T cell receptor beta chains from one specimen sequenced in a study of technical replicates of blood from several donors. Clones were sequenced by immunoSEQ multiplex PCR, and TCRdb holds only the in-frame ones, with some missing. The sample holds 55,000 to 85,000 clones, around 97% seen once. The sequencing sample was made of T cells isolated from PBMCs. The receptor source for this set is a human donor in good health.

The genes are TRBV6-4 and TRBJ2-1, with D possibly TRBD2 on 7 matching bases. Trimming shortened V by 2 bases and J by 6 bases, and 11 bases separated the two germline ends. Per the germline V gene, CDR1 is MRHNA and CDR2 is SNTAGT. The CDR3 sequence is 14 residues long. The chain's CDR3 is CASSDGAGANEQFF. The DNA of the CDR3 is TGTGCCAGCAGTGACGGGGCGGGGGCCAATGAGCAGTTCTTC.

V is TRBV25-1 and J is TRBJ1-5; no definite D call. Germline assignment: CDR1 MGHDK and CDR2 SYGVNS. This CDR3 has 13 residues. V was pared by 8 bases and J by 0 bases, with 8 bases between. The CDR3 protein is CASGGLSNQPQHF. The CDR3 bases are TGTGCCAGCGGTGGACTTAGCAATCAGCCCCAGCATTTT.

The rearrangement links TRBV6-1 to TRBJ2-3, with a tentative D call TRBD2 (6 bases). Germline V gene sequence: CDR1 MNHNS, CDR2 SASEGT. Deletions cut 10 bases from V and 4 bases from J, with 18 bases between. CDR3 length: 14 residues. The DNA of the CDR3 is TGTGCCACCCTGACTAGTTTTTCCGCAGATACGCAGTATTTT. It codes for CATLTSFSADTQYF.

J is TRBJ2-1 and V is TRBV19; the match to TRBD2 covers 13 bases. Unmatched junction bases numbered 6, after V lost 4 bases and J lost 9 bases. The length of the CDR3 is 15 residues. Germline CDR1 LNHDA, CDR2 SQIVND (reference sequence). CDR3 coding DNA: TGTGCCAGTAGTAGAGGGACTAGCGGGGTTTTTGAGCAGTTCTTC. This translates into CASSRGTSGVFEQFF.

The V call is TRBV6-4, the J call TRBJ2-1; D is perhaps TRBD1 (5 bases). Trimming cost V 5 bases and J 6 bases, with 11 bases left between them. The CDR3 extends over 13 amino acids. CDR1 MRHNA and CDR2 SNTAGT come from the germline V gene. The CDR3: CASSSFRGNEQFF. In DNA, the CDR3 is TGTGCCAGCAGTAGTTTTAGGGGCAATGAGCAGTTCTTC.

This chain joins TRBV5-1 and TRBJ2-7; D not certain. The CDR3 runs to 13 residues. The V and J ends lost 3 bases and 5 bases respectively, with 12 bases between them. Germline V gene sequence: CDR1 SGHRS, CDR2 YFSETQ. CDR3 DNA: TGCGCCAGCAGCTCCCCCCCCAAGCACGAGCAGTACTTC. Translation gives CASSSPPKHEQYF.

The chain links TRBV27 to TRBJ1-2, with 7 bases fitting TRBD1. The CDR3 consists of 14 residues. Trimming removed 6 bases from V and 8 bases from J; junction bases left unmatched: 12. The germline gives CDR1 MNHEY, CDR2 SMNVEV (reference sequence). CDR3 region: CASRQTGSQNGYTF. The CDR3, as DNA: TGTGCCAGCAGGCAGACAGGGTCTCAAAACGGCTACACCTTC.

In DNA, the CDR3 is TGTGCCAGCAGCAAAAATCTCCCACTACCCGGGACACACTATGAAGCTTTCTTT. It yields the protein CASSKNLPLPGTHYEAFF. The chain couples TRBV21-1 to TRBJ1-1; TRBD1, the table's D call, lacks a check against the DNA. TRBV21-1 is given as a pseudogene. CDR3 length equals 18 residues.

The CDR3 loop is CASSETGKGETQYF. The CDR3 DNA reads as TGTGCCAGCAGTGAGACAGGGAAGGGAGAGACCCAGTACTTC. The chain is built from TRBV6-1 and TRBJ2-5, with TRBD1 matching 7 bases. CDR3 length: 14 amino acids. V gave up 3 bases and J gave up 4 bases; unmatched junction bases: 5. Germline values: CDR1 MNHNS, CDR2 SASEGT.

V gene TRBV7-2 combines with J gene TRBJ2-4; TRBD1 is a possible D gene (5 bases). This CDR3 is built from 15 residues. Trimming removed 1 base from V and 1 base from J, with 8 bases in between. Germline V gene sequence: CDR1 SGHTA, CDR2 FQGNSA. The CDR3 is CASSLVSGAKNIQYF. The CDR3 DNA reads TGTGCCAGCAGCTTAGTATCAGGGGCCAAAAACATTCAGTACTTC.

The chain carries TRBV29-1 and TRBJ1-1; 7 bases are a match to TRBD1. Germline V lookup: CDR1 SQVTM, CDR2 ANQGSEA. This CDR3 is built from 16 residues. V trimming: 6 bases; J trimming: 0 bases; junction bases outside the gene matches: 13. The CDR3: CSVYVWTGPMNTEAFF. DNA of the CDR3: TGCAGCGTCTACGTCTGGACAGGACCTATGAACACTGAAGCTTTCTTT.